Detailed here is one TCR beta chain. The data are from a study of T cell changes during pregnancy in multiple sclerosis. The protocol was immunoSEQ multiplex PCR, while the TCRdb copy is restricted to in-frame clones and leaves out a portion. The data show 20,000 to 25,000 clones, around 88% seen once. The receptor comes from a female donor in good health, enrolled as a control in a pregnancy study. The material was CD4+ T cells from peripheral blood mononuclear cells, obtained in the first trimester of pregnancy.

CDR3 sequence (DNA): TGCGCCAGCAGCTTGGTTGGCGGGGGTGCGGAGACCCAGTACTTC. It translates to CASSLVGGGAETQYF. The chain combines TRBV5-1 with TRBJ2-5; 7 bases line up with TRBD2. The J segment lost 5 bases and the V segment lost 0 bases, leaving 7 bases of the junction unmatched. The CDR3 runs to 15 residues. Germline values: CDR1 SGHRS, CDR2 YFSETQ.